This T cell receptor (beta chain) was sequenced during a study of shared clonotypes between healthy human individuals (dated by TCRdb to about 2020). For the wider study: The cohort included three men and a couple of women between 18 and 49 years of age. For each donor, CD4 naive and CD4 memory were each run on three plates, CD8 naive on two plates, and CD8 memory on one plate. Libraries were prepared and TCR repertoires were sequenced by different laboratories using diverse techniques, in order to increase sequencing depth and limit assay-specific biases. Each donor's leukapheresis produced roughly between roughly 0.85 and 10 billion PBMCs. To estimate repertoire size and how much clonotypes are shared between individuals, the study performed deep sequencing of blood TCR repertoires from 4 to 6 healthy adults. Beyond this particular receptor, the publication reports: Clonotypes shared by all four sorted-subset donors showed higher generation probabilities than non-shared clonotypes. Sampling was restricted to blood, and TCR repertoires in tissue are likely to differ from TCR repertoires in blood. Roughly 5.2% of naive CD4, around 3.6% of naive CD8, roughly 2.4% of memory CD4, and approximately 0.4% of memory CD8 clonotypes were shared across a few donors. Based on pairwise subsampling, the degree of clonotype sharing among donors was expected to be affected by sequencing depth. Naive subsets generally had larger estimated clonotype richness than memory subsets did. The genetic and exposure-history diversity represented was limited by the small number of donors. Incomplete sequencing was indicated by rarefaction of sorted-subset datasets, despite the large sequencing depth.

Using the deep immunoSEQ assay, TCR CDR3 regions were amplified from genomic DNA by multiplex PCR. Extracted genomic DNA from each cell subset was distributed evenly across all wells of several immunoSEQ 96-well plates, and each plate was treated as a replicate. For sorted subsets, approximately 190 ng genomic DNA, equal to 30,000 to 35,000 T cell genomes, was loaded into each replicate PCR. Purified libraries were measured with a Qubit 3.0 fluorometer, size-checked on a Bioanalyzer 2100, and measured again with the KAPA Library Quantification kit. Every immunoSEQ 96-well plate was sequenced on a separate single-read 150-cycle Illumina NextSeq 550 flow cell. For the original study's pipeline: The immunoSEQ output contained only junctional sequences without quality scores, so filtering could not match that applied to full-length reads. To assign V/J genes and CDR3, sequences were annotated against IMGT germline references using PyIR, a Python wrapper for IgBLAST v1.9. Reads with weak V/J assignments (E-value above 1e-6), missing CDR3, stop codons, out-of-frame junctions, or ambiguous translated residues were removed. V3J clonotypes were defined by identical inferred V gene, J gene, and CDR3 amino acid sequence. To compute the percentage overlap between repertoires, the number of shared unique clonotypes was divided by the size of the smaller repertoire. Three approaches were used to assess repertoire richness: RTK rarefaction, the Chao1 estimator, and Recon v2.1 estimates of unobserved clonotypes. Generation probabilities for all TCRbeta clonotypes obtained by the gDNA method from several donors were computed using OLGA. Not all clones reach the TCRdb copy of this immuneACCESS table, which keeps in-frame sequences only. Checked studies attribute under half of the gap to unresolved V genes and leave the rest unexplained. V, J and clone size derive from that table, while D and trimming were established from the DNA sequence. In all, the sample holds 600,000 or so clones, and more than 95% of those were seen once. Jointly, the top ten make up 0.3% to 0.35% of the sample.

Of note for this clone: The target of this receptor is not known. Base qualities are not at hand, and no much larger clone is one base apart.

CD8 naive samples were CD45RO-negative cells positively selected for CCR7, giving a CD45RA+CCR7+ population that excluded TemRA cells. The donors were healthy, HIV-negative adults who had no recently reported acute infections or vaccinations. Only Caucasian adults living in Nashville, Tennessee, USA were represented among the donors. After blood collection by leukapheresis, PBMCs were isolated using Ficoll-Histopaque density gradient centrifugation and then cryopreserved in the vapor phase of liquid nitrogen. Analytical flow cytometry was used to check the purity and quantity of each magnetically sorted T cell population. From each sorted fraction, genomic DNA was isolated and quantified by UV absorbance on a Nanodrop 2000c. The sample consisted of naive CD8+ T cells sorted from blood. The sample's cell subset or site, from its label and the paper: CD45RA+CCR7+. This TCR was sampled from a man aged 25 to 45 in good health.

The DNA sequence follows: TGTGCCAGCAGCGTAGCGCCGGGGCTTGACTATGGCTACACCTTC. Its protein is CASSVAPGLDYGYTF. The rearranged segments are TRBV9 and TRBJ1-2; a tentative D match to TRBD1 spans 5 bases. Trimming takes 0 bases from V and 3 bases from J, and the germline ends sit 12 bases apart. CDR3 length: 15 amino acids, cysteine to phenylalanine. Left in the record is the CDR3 DNA by itself, 45 bases read in frame from the first base. CDR1 SGDLS and CDR2 YYNGEE were looked up in the germline V gene.